Presented here are 9 T cell receptor beta chains from one specimen sequenced in a study of memory B cells and T cells in multiple sclerosis. Assay: immunoSEQ multiplex PCR; the TCRdb copy retains only in-frame clones and omits some. This sample carries under 50,000 clones, roughly 82% of them seen once, and the ten largest clones take 1% to 1.3%. CFSE-dim autoproliferating and CFSE-high non-proliferating T cells from unstimulated culture were sequenced separately. Cultures began with about 45 million CFSE-labeled PBMCs, unstimulated for 6 to 8 days, with replicate wells pooled. Antigen specificity for these receptors is unknown. Sequencing used PBMCs from blood kept in culture. These receptors came from a human donor with multiple sclerosis.

The V call is TRBV7-8, the J call TRBJ1-5; D might be TRBD1 (5 bases). The CDR3 length is 14 residues. In germline, CDR1 is SGHVS, CDR2 FQNEAQ. Trimming took off 4 bases at V and 4 bases at J, with 11 bases between the two ends. CDR3 loop: CASSSLRGNQPQHF. CDR3 nucleotides: TGTGCCAGCAGCTCCTTGCGGGGGAATCAGCCCCAGCATTTT.

J is TRBJ1-1 and V is TRBV5-8; 8 positions match TRBD1. The V segment lost 5 bases and the J segment 1 base; nucleotides outside the gene matches: 1. This CDR3 has 13 residues. CDR1 is SGHTS, CDR2 YDEGEE, per germline. CDR3 DNA sequence: TGTGCCAGCAGACAGGGGGGGAACACTGAAGCTTTCTTT. Translation: CASRQGGNTEAFF.

The rearrangement uses TRBV6-6 and TRBJ2-7; D possibly uses TRBD1 or TRBD2 (7 bases each). V shed 6 bases and J shed 6 bases, with 21 bases lying between them. Germline CDR1 is MNHNY and CDR2 is SVGAGI (reference sequence). The CDR3 loop spans 15 amino acids. CDR3 in amino acids: CASSPPGGGPREQYF. The CDR3, as DNA: TGTGCCAGCAGCCCCCCAGGGGGGGGGCCTCGCGAGCAGTACTTC.

The chain couples TRBV30 to TRBJ2-5; TRBD1 agrees at 11 bases. With V trimmed by 3 bases and J by 7 bases, 7 bases remained unmatched. CDR1 is GTSNPN, CDR2 SVGIG, per germline (reference sequence). The CDR3 covers 14 residues. The CDR3 DNA is TGTGCCTGGAGCGGGACAGGGGGTTCGTGGACCCAGTACTTC. Amino acid sequence: CAWSGTGGSWTQYF.

A few counts support this clone. The genes are TRBV2 and TRBJ2-1; tentatively, D is TRBD1 or TRBD2 (6 bases each). The V gene's germline CDR1 is SNHLY and CDR2 FYNNEI. Deletions cut 10 bases from V and 8 bases from J, with 18 bases between. This CDR3 has 13 residues. This CDR3 is CANTGAIGYEQFF. The CDR3 nucleotides are TGTGCCAACACGGGGGCCATAGGGTATGAGCAGTTCTTC.

The chain is built from TRBV6-6 and TRBJ1-3; TRBD1 matches 7 bases. The CDR3 has 14 residues. Unmatched junction bases numbered 9, after V lost 6 bases and J lost 7 bases. Looked up from germline, CDR1 is MNHNY and CDR2 is SVGAGI (reference sequence). CDR3 DNA sequence: TGTGCCAGCAGGTCTGGGACAGAACTTAACACCATATATTTT. Amino acid sequence: CASRSGTELNTIYF.

The chain recombines TRBV19 with TRBJ1-5; D unresolved. V was trimmed by 0 bases and J by 9 bases, leaving 9 bases between them. Per germline, CDR1 LNHDA and CDR2 SQIVND (reference sequence). CDR3 size: 13 residues. CDR3 in amino acids: CASSIEVDRPQHF. The CDR3 nucleotides read TGTGCCAGTAGTATAGAGGTGGACCGGCCCCAGCATTTT.

V is TRBV6-5 and J is TRBJ2-5; 8 positions agree with TRBD1. The CDR3 is 16 amino acids. CDR1 is MNHEY, CDR2 SVGAGI, per germline. J lost 1 base, V lost 2 bases, and 6 bases had no gene match. The CDR3 coding sequence is TGTGCCAGCAGTTACCTGACAGGGGCCCGCCAAGAGACCCAGTACTTC. This translates into CASSYLTGARQETQYF.

This sequence joins TRBV7-9 and TRBJ2-2; weak D call: TRBD2 (5 bases). Trimming removed 7 bases at V and 5 bases at J, with 17 bases between. Germline values: CDR1 SEHNR, CDR2 FQNEAQ (reference sequence). This CDR3 has 15 residues. The CDR3 protein is CASISPDSQTGELFF. The CDR3 nucleotides are TGTGCCAGCATCTCCCCGGACTCCCAGACCGGGGAGCTGTTTTTT.